The source of this T cell receptor (beta chain) is a study of blood T cell repertoires in COVID-19. The V gene end was trimmed by 6 bases and the J gene end by 4 bases; junction bases not matched to a gene: 11. The CDR3 has 15 residues. CDR1 and CDR2 from the germline V gene are SEHNR and FQNEAQ (reference sequence). Profiled with immunoSEQ multiplex PCR; TCRdb holds only in-frame clones, not every one. The sample gives about 92,000 clones, about 90% of which show up once; 1.8% is in the top ten. The TCR sequence derives from a human donor with active COVID-19. The donor label of this sample is uncertain. This chain joins TRBV7-9 and TRBJ1-2; TRBD1 matches 7 bases. Input material: peripheral blood. CDR3 protein: CASSSPGRGSYGYTF. CDR3 in DNA: TGTGCCAGCAGTTCCCCCGGCAGGGGGTCCTATGGCTACACCTTC.